Listed here are 3 T cell receptor beta chains from one sample, sequenced in a study of beta chain features in type 1 diabetes. Every isolated RNA sample was fully reverse transcribed, so sequencing captured expressed TCRB transcripts. Sequencing was performed with immunoSEQ multiplex PCR; in TCRdb, only in-frame clones are kept and a portion is missing. The table has 300,000 to 450,000 clones, 10% to 15% seen once. Material: naive CD4+ T cells from blood. The receptor set was obtained from a man between 18 and 29 years old in good health.

This clone was seen a few times. This chain links TRBV5-4 with TRBJ2-1, with 9 bases identical to TRBD2. The CDR3 is made up of 15 amino acids. CDR1 SGHNT and CDR2 YYREEE come from the germline V gene (reference sequence). Losses at the gene ends were 4 bases for V and 4 bases for J; bases not matched to a gene: 6. The CDR3 coding sequence is TGTGCCAGCAGCCCCGAGCTAGCGGGGTACAATGAGCAGTTCTTC. Amino acid sequence: CASSPELAGYNEQFF.

This clone was observed a handful of times. The chain has TRBV7-9 and TRBJ2-7, with D perhaps TRBD2 (5 bases). CDR1 and CDR2 from the germline V gene are SEHNR and FQNEAQ (reference sequence). The CDR3 sequence is 13 residues long. Trimming took 3 bases from V and 1 from J, leaving 7 bases between them. CDR3 DNA sequence: TGTGCCAGCAGCTTCAGCGGTTCCTACGAGCAGTACTTC. This translates into CASSFSGSYEQYF.

This chain links TRBV7-2 with TRBJ2-7, with TRBD2 matching 8 bases. The germline CDR1 and CDR2 sequences are SGHTA and FQGNSA. This CDR3 is 15 amino acids long. V trimming: 7 bases; J trimming: 2 bases; junction bases outside the gene matches: 10. CDR3 DNA: TGTGCCAGCACCAAAAGGACTAGCCGGGCCTACGAGCAGTACTTC. Protein sequence: CASTKRTSRAYEQYF.